In this sample, the clone carrying this T cell receptor beta chain turned up many times. Its target is not known. The germline V gene encodes CDR1 MNHEY and CDR2 SMNVEV (reference sequence). The CDR3 extends over 14 amino acids. V was trimmed by 0 bases and J by 1 base, leaving 5 bases between them. The sample belongs to a study of CD8 T cells in ankylosing spondylitis. Making the TCR beta libraries involved quantitative 5'-RACE with molecular barcodes. TCRdb re-analysed the 5' RACE reads in MiXCR, keeping a single row per CDR3 protein. In the table there are under 250,000 distinct CDR3 sequences, less than 9.5% of which are singletons. Study outcomes and limitations: Prior literature has documented some motif variants in synovial fluid and blood from reactive arthritis.

The receptor was isolated from a female donor with ankylosing spondylitis or in good health (not recorded which). The rearrangement uses TRBV27 and TRBJ2-3; perhaps TRBD1 as D (5 bases). Sequencing was carried out using blood, either unsorted or a sorted T cell fraction (not recorded which). The CDR3 nucleotides read TGTGCCAGCAGTTTATCCAGGGGCACAGATACGCAGTATTTT. Its protein is CASSLSRGTDTQYF.